Detailed here is one TCR beta chain. This sample is part of a study of blood T cell repertoires in COVID-19. Study as a whole: COVID-19 samples, acute and convalescent, were from the United States, Italy and Spain. PBMCs, B-cell-depleted T cells, or T cells were the source of the cDNA or gDNA that made up the material.

In the authors' methods: Reference gene primer amplification gave nucleated cell count estimates. This table comes from immunoSEQ multiplex PCR, and its TCRdb copy is limited to in-frame clones, with some not included. V and J calls and clone size are those listed in that table; D and trimming were worked out from the DNA. Here the sample spans around 130,000 clones, about 83% being singletons. Germline V lookup: CDR1 MNHNY, CDR2 SVGAGI (reference sequence). CDR3 length equals 15 residues. The junction had 8 bases not matched to a gene; V was cut back by 3 bases and J by 3 bases. The origin of this receptor is a human donor in a cohort sampled during active COVID-19. This chain uses TRBV6-6 with TRBJ2-7, with 7 bases lining up with TRBD1. Sequenced: peripheral blood. CDR3: CASSYLGQANYEQYF. The CDR3 nucleotides are TGTGCCAGCAGTTATCTCGGACAGGCAAACTACGAGCAGTACTTC.